This T cell receptor (beta chain) was recovered during a study of T cell repertoires in cytomegalovirus infection. As for the study in general: Public TCR beta signatures indicated both CMV infection and matching HLA type.

Each CDR3 protein is one row after TCRdb ran MiXCR on the reads. The table shows roughly 77,000 distinct CDR3 sequences, with 4% occurring only once. This clonotype was recorded at least ten times. Trimming took off 5 bases at V and 8 bases at J, with 21 bases between the two ends. CDR3 length equals 15 residues. Germline V gives CDR1 SGHTA, CDR2 FQGNSA. The origin of this receptor is a human donor in good health (CMV status not recorded). Some clones in this sample may be carry-over from other donors' samples. What was sequenced was PBMCs. The V call is TRBV7-2, the J call TRBJ1-2; no reliable D call. The CDR3 DNA follows: TGTGCCAGCAGCCCCCGCTCCGGGTCGTTGGGCGGCTACACCTTC. Translated, it gives CASSPRSGSLGGYTF.